The 14 T cell receptor beta chains below were found in one sample sequenced in a study of shared clonotypes between healthy human individuals (dated by TCRdb to 2018 to 2021). Library generation was performed with the immunoSEQ multiplex PCR assay. Not all clones reach the TCRdb copy of this immuneACCESS table, which keeps in-frame sequences only. Checked studies attribute under half of the gap to unresolved V genes and leave the rest unexplained. A total of approximately 2.1 million clones appear in this sample, over 85% of them only once. The ten largest account for under 0.45% of the sample. Sequencing was done on a sample of naive CD4+ T cells from PBMCs. According to the study, the label for this sample's cell subset or site signals: CD45RA+ positively selected. The receptors were sampled from a man aged 18-30 years in good health. Some clones in this sample may be carry-over from other donors' samples.

This clone has just one count. The chain couples TRBV5-1 to TRBJ1-6; 7 bases line up with TRBD1. V was clipped by 0 bases and J by 10 bases; unmatched bases: 4. Germline V lookup: CDR1 SGHRS, CDR2 YFSETQ. The CDR3 loop spans 14 amino acids. This chain's CDR3 is CASSLETGNSPLHF. In DNA form, the CDR3 reads TGCGCCAGCAGCTTGGAGACAGGGAACTCACCCCTCCACTTT. Drawing the rest from reference TRBV5-1 and TRBJ1-6, the complete variable domain is KAGVTQTPRYLIKTRGQQVTLSCSPISGHRSVSWYQQTPGQGLQFLFEYFSETQRNKGNFPGRFSGRQFSNSRSEMNVSTLELGDSALYLCASSLETGNSPLHFGNGTRLTVT.

The chain is built from TRBV2 and TRBJ2-4; D is ambiguous. The CDR3 spans 16 residues. Looked up from germline, CDR1 is SNHLY and CDR2 is FYNNEI. V was cut by 4 bases and J by 3 bases, with 16 bases left in between. The CDR3 is CASSVGSDLGKNIQYF. CDR3 nucleotides: TGTGCCAGCAGTGTCGGGTCCGACCTAGGCAAAAACATTCAGTACTTC. Full variable domain (missing parts from reference TRBV2 and TRBJ2-4): EPEVTQTPSHQVTQMGQEVILRCVPISNHLYFYWYRQILGQKVEFLVSFYNNEISEKSEIFDDQFSVERPDGSNFTLKIRSTKLEDSAMYFCASSVGSDLGKNIQYFGAGTRLSVL.

This chain joins TRBV5-6 and TRBJ2-7; 11 bases align to TRBD2. Unmatched junction bases numbered 12, after V lost 6 bases and J lost 7 bases. This CDR3 contains 15 residues. Germline V gene data show CDR1 as SGHDT and CDR2 as YYEEEE. DNA of the CDR3: TGTGCCAGCATCCTATATAGCGGGAGGGCTGGAGAGCAGTACTTC. Protein sequence: CASILYSGRAGEQYF.

This sequence joins TRBV28 and TRBJ2-7, with a possible D match to TRBD1 (5 bases). Trimming pared 5 bases from V and 5 bases from J, leaving 13 bases between. Germline V gene lookup returns CDR1 MDHEN and CDR2 SYDVKM. The CDR3 is made up of 13 amino acids. CDR3 nucleotides: TGTGCCAGCAGTCATCAGGGTTCCCACGAGCAGTACTTC. Translating it yields CASSHQGSHEQYF.

The chain links TRBV11-2 to TRBJ2-3; D ambiguous. There are 16 residues in the CDR3. V dropped 1 base and J dropped 2 bases, with 13 bases sitting between them. Per germline, CDR1 SGHAT and CDR2 FQNNGV. The CDR3 coding sequence is TGTGCCAGCAGCTTAGCCTCAGGATTTAACACAGATACGCAGTATTTT. It translates to CASSLASGFNTDTQYF. Combining the CDR3 with reference TRBV11-2 and TRBJ2-3 gives the whole variable domain EAGVAQSPRYKIIEKRQSVAFWCNPISGHATLYWYQQILGQGPKLLIQFQNNGVVDDSQLPKDRFSAERLKGVDSTLKIQPAKLEDSAVYLCASSLASGFNTDTQYFGPGTRLTVL.

Remarks on this clone: Other DNA variants within this sample encode the same CDR3. This chain joins TRBV19 and TRBJ1-1, with D tentatively TRBD1 (5 bases). Germline V gene data show CDR1 as LNHDA and CDR2 as SQIVND (reference sequence). Trimming removed 3 bases from V and 4 bases from J, with 9 bases in between. The CDR3 is 13 amino acids. CDR3 bases: TGTGCCAGTAGTATTGGGAGGGGCACTGAAGCTTTCTTT. Protein: CASSIGRGTEAFF.

The chain combines TRBV5-6 with TRBJ1-6, with TRBD1 as a possible D gene (6 bases). CDR1 and CDR2 from the germline V gene are SGHDT and YYEEEE. Between the trimmed V and J ends, which lost 4 bases and 9 bases, there was a span of 11 bases. The CDR3 length is 13 residues. The CDR3 region has the DNA TGTGCCAGCAGCCTTACAGGGTTTTCACCCCTCCACTTT. It encodes CASSLTGFSPLHF.

Of note for this clone: Other DNA sequences in the sample encode the same CDR3. The gene calls are TRBV5-1 and TRBJ2-2; 9 positions agree with TRBD2. Germline loops: CDR1 SGHRS, CDR2 YFSETQ. The V gene end was trimmed by 2 bases and the J gene end by 2 bases; junction bases not matched to a gene: 4. The CDR3 contains 16 residues. The CDR3 coding sequence is TGCGCCAGCAGCTTTCTAGCGGGGAGCAACACCGGGGAGCTGTTTTTT. Amino acids: CASSFLAGSNTGELFF.

This clone was found once. V is TRBV28 and J is TRBJ2-1; 11 positions match TRBD2. This CDR3 comprises 16 residues. Trimming removed 5 bases from V and 6 bases from J; junction bases left unmatched: 9. Looked up from germline, CDR1 is MDHEN and CDR2 is SYDVKM. The CDR3 sequence: CASSLSGTSGFNEQFF. The CDR3 DNA reads as TGTGCCAGCAGTCTGTCCGGGACTAGCGGTTTCAATGAGCAGTTCTTC. The whole variable domain, filled in from reference TRBV28 and TRBJ2-1, reads DVKVTQSSRYLVKRTGEKVFLECVQDMDHENMFWYRQDPGLGLRLIYFSYDVKMKEKGDIPEGYSVSREKKERFSLILESASTNQTSMYLCASSLSGTSGFNEQFFGPGTRLTVL.

The chain carries TRBV7-3 and TRBJ2-1; 7 bases align to TRBD1. In germline, CDR1 is SGHTA, CDR2 FQGTGA. V was pared by 8 bases and J by 0 bases, with 7 bases of the junction left unmatched. The CDR3 runs 15 residues. CDR3 in amino acids: CASGTDRSSYNEQFF. The CDR3 coding sequence is TGTGCCAGCGGGACGGACAGGAGCTCCTACAATGAGCAGTTCTTC. Drawing the rest from reference TRBV7-3 and TRBJ2-1, the complete variable domain is GAGVSQTPSNKVTEKGKYVELRCDPISGHTALYWYRQSLGQGPEFLIYFQGTGAADDSGLPNDRFFAVRPEGSVSTLKIQRTERGDSAVYLCASGTDRSSYNEQFFGPGTRLTVL.

As to this clone: Other DNA sequences in this specimen translate into the identical CDR3. This chain uses TRBV9 with TRBJ2-7; D is unresolved. This CDR3 has 14 residues. V shed 1 base and J shed 0 bases, with 8 bases lying between them. Germline V gives CDR1 SGDLS, CDR2 YYNGEE. Here the CDR3 reads CASSVSGGSYEQYF. DNA of the CDR3: TGTGCCAGCAGCGTATCCGGCGGCTCCTACGAGCAGTACTTC. Drawing the rest from reference TRBV9 and TRBJ2-7, the complete variable domain is DSGVTQTPKHLITATGQRVTLRCSPRSGDLSVYWYQQSLDQGLQFLIQYYNGEERAKGNILERFSAQQFPDLHSELNLSSLELGDSALYFCASSVSGGSYEQYFGPGTRLTVT.

This clone was seen only once. The chain links TRBV18 to TRBJ2-7; D is unresolved. The V and J ends lost 2 bases and 4 bases respectively, with 9 bases between them. The CDR3 is 13 residues long. CDR1 is KGHSH, CDR2 LQKENI, per germline. CDR3 DNA sequence: TGTGCCAGCTCACCAGCCATAGAATACGAGCAGTACTTC. It translates to CASSPAIEYEQYF.

This chain links TRBV5-1 with TRBJ2-7; no definite D call. V lost 1 base and J lost 4, with 9 bases in between. The CDR3 totals 13 residues. Germline CDR1 and CDR2: SGHRS and YFSETQ. The CDR3 spells CASSLYGEYEQYF. In nucleotides, the CDR3 is TGCGCCAGCAGCTTGTACGGAGAATACGAGCAGTACTTC.

About this clone itself: The junction departs from germline at one end; a sequencing error may be responsible. This chain uses TRBV9 with TRBJ2-3; D remains ambiguous. This CDR3 comprises 15 residues. The V gene's germline CDR1 is SGDLS and CDR2 YYNGEE. CDR3 DNA sequence: TGTGCCAGCAGCGTAGGGGGTCCTCGCACGGATACGCAGTATTTT. It yields the protein CASSVGGPRTDTQYF.